The present TCR beta chain was sequenced within a study of blood T cell repertoires in COVID-19. Whole-study context: Some COVID-19 samples were acute and others convalescent; all came from the United States, Italy and Spain. In each case, the material was cDNA or gDNA derived from T cells, B-cell-depleted T cells, or PBMCs.

Authors' methods: Nucleated cell number was recorded as an estimate derived from reference gene primer amplification. Clones were read by immunoSEQ multiplex PCR, and TCRdb kept only the in-frame ones, dropping some. Clone size and V and J calls were adopted from that table, with D and trimming inferred from the DNA. This sample yields around 86,000 clones, of which approximately 88% are seen a single time; about an eighth belongs to the top ten. The CDR3 is made up of 14 amino acids. V lost 10 bases and J lost 0, with 10 bases in between. Germline CDR1 is ENHRY and CDR2 is SYGVKD. The receptor was derived from a human donor in a cohort sampled during active COVID-19. The sequencing sample was made of peripheral blood. The chain couples TRBV10-3 to TRBJ1-6; no firm D call. CDR3 sequence reads: CATQRGSYNSPLHF. CDR3 coding DNA: TGTGCCACCCAGCGGGGCTCCTATAATTCACCCCTCCACTTT.